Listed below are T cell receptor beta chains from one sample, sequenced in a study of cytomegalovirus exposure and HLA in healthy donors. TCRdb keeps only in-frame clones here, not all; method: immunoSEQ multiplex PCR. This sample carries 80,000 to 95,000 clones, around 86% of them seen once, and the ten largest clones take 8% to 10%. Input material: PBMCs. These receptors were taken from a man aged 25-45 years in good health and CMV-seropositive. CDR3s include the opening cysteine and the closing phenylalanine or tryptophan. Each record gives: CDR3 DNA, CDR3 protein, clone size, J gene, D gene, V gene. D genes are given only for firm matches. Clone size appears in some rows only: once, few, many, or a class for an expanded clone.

DNA: TGTGCCAGCACCAGACAGAACACCGGGGAGCTGTTTTTT
CDR3: CASTRQNTGELFF
size: once
J: TRBJ2-2
D: .
V: TRBV6-5

DNA: TGTGCCAGCAGTGTAAACAGGGGGCCCCAAGAGACCCAGTACTTC
CDR3: CASSVNRGPQETQYF
size: .
J: TRBJ2-5
D: TRBD1
V: TRBV6-1

DNA: TGTGCCAGCAGTTACAGGGGAGATAATTCACCCCTCCACTTT
CDR3: CASSYRGDNSPLHF
size: .
J: TRBJ1-6
D: TRBD1
V: TRBV2

DNA: TGCGCCAGCAGCTTACAGGGTCCAGATACGCAGTATTTT
CDR3: CASSLQGPDTQYF
size: .
J: TRBJ2-3
D: .
V: TRBV5-1

DNA: TGTGCCAGCAGTACACTAGCGGGAGTGGATACGCAGTATTTT
CDR3: CASSTLAGVDTQYF
size: .
J: TRBJ2-3
D: TRBD2
V: TRBV6-5

DNA: TGCGCCAGCAGCACTCCCGGGACAGACAATGAGCAGTTCTTC
CDR3: CASSTPGTDNEQFF
size: .
J: TRBJ2-1
D: TRBD1
V: TRBV4-1

DNA: TGCGCCAGCAGCCTGATTGCGGGTGCCAGGAGCAATGAGCAGTTCTTC
CDR3: CASSLIAGARSNEQFF
size: once
J: TRBJ2-1
D: .
V: TRBV5-1

DNA: TGTGCCACCAGCAGAGAAAGGACAGGGGAAGAGACCCAGTACTTC
CDR3: CATSRERTGEETQYF
size: .
J: TRBJ2-5
D: TRBD1
V: TRBV15

DNA: TGTGCCAGCTCACCACTAGGCGGCGCCCTTAGCACAGATACGCAGTATTTT
CDR3: CASSPLGGALSTDTQYF
size: .
J: TRBJ2-3
D: .
V: TRBV18

DNA: TGTGCCAGCAGCTTAGACAGGCATACGCAGTATTTT
CDR3: CASSLDRHTQYF
size: .
J: TRBJ2-3
D: .
V: TRBV7-2

DNA: TGTGCCAGCAGTGAAGGGTTAGCCTCGGGTGAGCAGTACTTC
CDR3: CASSEGLASGEQYF
size: .
J: TRBJ2-7
D: .
V: TRBV2

DNA: TGTGCCAGCAGTTTAGGGGGCACTCAGCCCCAGCATTTT
CDR3: CASSLGGTQPQHF
size: once
J: TRBJ1-5
D: .
V: TRBV28

DNA: TGTGCCTGGAGTCAACAGGGGTTCTTGTCGCCCCAGCATTTT
CDR3: CAWSQQGFLSPQHF
size: .
J: TRBJ1-5
D: TRBD1
V: TRBV30

DNA: TGTGCCAGCAGTCTCGACAGACAAGAGACCCAGTACTTC
CDR3: CASSLDRQETQYF
size: .
J: TRBJ2-5
D: .
V: TRBV6-1

DNA: TGCAGCGTTGGAAAGAGTGAGGGATTTAGAGAAAAACTGTTTTTT
CDR3: CSVGKSEGFREKLFF
size: .
J: TRBJ1-4
D: .
V: TRBV29-1

DNA: TGTGCCAGCTCACCAGACCAGGCCTGGAAGGAGACCCAGTACTTC
CDR3: CASSPDQAWKETQYF
size: .
J: TRBJ2-5
D: .
V: TRBV18

DNA: TGTGCCAGCAGCTTAACCCCCGGGACTAACTACAATGAGCAGTTCTTC
CDR3: CASSLTPGTNYNEQFF
size: .
J: TRBJ2-1
D: TRBD2
V: TRBV7-3

DNA: TGTGCCAGCTCCGGTCCTGGGCAGTTCTTC
CDR3: CASSGPGQFF
size: .
J: TRBJ2-1
D: .
V: TRBV18

DNA: TGCAGCGTCGGGACAAAATTCACAGATACGCAGTATTTT
CDR3: CSVGTKFTDTQYF
size: .
J: TRBJ2-3
D: .
V: TRBV29-1

DNA: TGTGCCATCAGTGCCGCCAGCGGAACCAGCTCCTACGAGCAGTACTTC
CDR3: CAISAASGTSSYEQYF
size: .
J: TRBJ2-7
D: .
V: TRBV10-3

DNA: TGTGCCAGCAGATCTTTCACTAGCGGGAGATTAAGGAATGAGCAGTTCTTC
CDR3: CASRSFTSGRLRNEQFF
size: .
J: TRBJ2-1
D: TRBD2
V: TRBV7-9

DNA: TGTGCCAGCAGTCAGCGGGAGGGCGGCTATGAGCAGTTCTTC
CDR3: CASSQREGGYEQFF
size: .
J: TRBJ2-1
D: TRBD2
V: TRBV27

DNA: TGTGCCAGTAGTACGACGACTCAGCCCTACGAGCAGTACTTC
CDR3: CASSTTTQPYEQYF
size: few
J: TRBJ2-7
D: .
V: TRBV19

DNA: TGTGCCACCAGCAGAGATAGGGGGACAGGACCCTACGAGCAGTACTTC
CDR3: CATSRDRGTGPYEQYF
size: .
J: TRBJ2-7
D: TRBD1
V: TRBV15